The clone carrying this TCR beta chain showed up just once. This entry is derived from a study of shared clonotypes between healthy human individuals. The CDR3 runs 18 residues. Germline V gives CDR1 SNHLY, CDR2 FYNNEI. With V trimmed by 6 bases and J by 1 base, 15 bases remained unmatched. TCRdb's table, derived via immunoSEQ multiplex PCR, lists solely in-frame clones and lacks some. The sample comprises about 1.5 million clones, over 95% of which are singletons, and approximately 1.1% rests with the top ten. The clonotype was recovered from a man aged 30 to 45 in good health. J is TRBJ1-1 and V is TRBV2, with TRBD1 matching over 9 bases. The specimen was naive CD4+ T cells sorted from blood. Subset: CD45RA+ positively selected. CDR3 in DNA: TGTGCCAGCAGCGACGAGTCCGGGACAGGGTTTCCGAACACTGAAGCTTTCTTT. Residues: CASSDESGTGFPNTEAFF.